This T cell receptor beta chain was sequenced for a study of T cell clones after liver transplantation. For the study at large: In this trial, immunosuppression withdrawal was attempted within 2 years of liver transplant. Draws occurred before transplant, before withdrawal, and after complete or failed withdrawal. Study-wide results and limits: Compared with third party-reactive sequences, donor-reactive ones declined more, independent of withdrawal success.

Trimming took 0 bases from V and 7 from J; bases not matched to a gene: 6. The CDR3 contains 14 residues. Germline lookup yields CDR1 SGHTS and CDR2 YDEGEE. Clones were sequenced by immunoSEQ multiplex PCR, and TCRdb holds only the in-frame ones, with some missing. The sample lists under 90,000 clones, under 90% seen once, with approximately 0.6% in the top ten. Turning to this clone: Its antigen is as yet unknown.

The sample here was CD4+ T cells from blood, taken before liver transplant. This chain joins TRBV5-8 and TRBJ1-2; 7 nucleotides match TRBD1. This sequence originates from a human donor who received a liver transplant. CDR3 in amino acids: CASSLVGGGSGYTF. Written as DNA, the CDR3 is TGTGCCAGCAGCTTGGTAGGAGGGGGCTCTGGCTACACCTTC. Drawing the rest from reference TRBV5-8 and TRBJ1-2, the complete variable domain is EAGVTQSPTHLIKTRGQQATLRCSPISGHTSVYWYQQALGLGLQFLLWYDEGEERNRGNFPPRFSGRQFPNYSSELNVNALELEDSALYLCASSLVGGGSGYTFGSGTRLTVV.